This entry features one T cell receptor (beta chain) sequence. In germline, CDR1 is DFQATT, CDR2 SNEGSKA (reference sequence). CDR3 length equals 11 residues. The J segment lost 7 bases and the V segment lost 3 bases, leaving 2 bases of the junction unmatched. Clones were read by immunoSEQ multiplex PCR, and TCRdb kept only the in-frame ones, dropping some. The data hold around 67,000 clones, with about nine tenths observed a single time. The sample originates from a study of neoadjuvant anti-PD-1 for oral cavity cancer. This sample's time point: after neoadjuvant nivolumab, at surgical resection. This receptor was taken from a person between 35 and 79 years old with oral cavity squamous cell carcinoma. The gene calls are TRBV20-1 and TRBJ1-2, with 7 bases matching TRBD1. The specimen was PBMCs, collected after nivolumab (anti-PD-1) treatment. The CDR3 sequence: CSASPGGGYTF. CDR3 nucleotides: TGCAGTGCTAGTCCAGGGGGTGGCTACACCTTC.